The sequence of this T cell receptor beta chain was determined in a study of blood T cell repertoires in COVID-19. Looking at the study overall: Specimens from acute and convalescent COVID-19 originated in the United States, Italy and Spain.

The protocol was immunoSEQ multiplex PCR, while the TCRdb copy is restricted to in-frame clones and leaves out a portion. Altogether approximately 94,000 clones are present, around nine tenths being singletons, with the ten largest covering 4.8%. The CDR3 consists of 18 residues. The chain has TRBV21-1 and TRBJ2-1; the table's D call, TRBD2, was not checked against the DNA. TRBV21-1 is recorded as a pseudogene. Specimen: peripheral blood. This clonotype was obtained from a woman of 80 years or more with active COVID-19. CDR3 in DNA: TGTGCCAGCAGCAAGGTTTGGCGGGAGGAGGTCCCCCCCGATGAGCAGTTCTTC. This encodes CASSKVWREEVPPDEQFF.